This T cell receptor (beta chain) derives from a study of cytomegalovirus exposure and HLA in healthy donors. The overall study: A preliminary data release comprised approximately 85 million unique TCRs obtained from HLA-typed donors. Findings of the study overall: Analysis was carried out at a later point, and it linked a missense DCLRE1C variant to TCR beta V- and J-gene trimming. Exclusion applied to some V segments, including TRBV6-2 and TRBV6-3, as they were indistinguishable. Later, an analysis found that common viral pathogens appeared to be linked with several of the most significant clusters.

The germline V and J ends were trimmed by 1 base and 3 bases, with 12 bases remaining between them. The CDR3 has 15 amino acids. Germline values: CDR1 LGHNA, CDR2 YNFKEQ. Both 60 Vbeta primers and 13 Jbeta primers went into the PCR. Sequencing used immunoSEQ multiplex PCR; TCRdb keeps in-frame clones, though not all of them. The sample holds under 130,000 clones. About this clone itself: Its specificity is not known.

The TCR comes from a man aged 45-60 years in good health and CMV-seronegative. Specimen: PBMCs. This chain uses TRBV4-2 with TRBJ1-1, with D perhaps TRBD1 (5 bases). DNA for the CDR3: TGTGCCAGCAGCCAAGTCTCCCGCAGGGACACTGAAGCTTTCTTT. Protein sequence: CASSQVSRRDTEAFF.